The rows below give T cell receptor beta chains drawn from one sample of a study of T cells in Graves' hyperthyroidism and ophthalmopathy. TCRdb processed the multiplex PCR reads anew with MiXCR; each CDR3 protein has one entry. The profile shows about 700,000 distinct CDR3 sequences, 14% of them singletons. Specimen: blood. Receptors originate from a woman aged 18-35 years with Graves' hyperthyroidism. CDR3s include the opening cysteine and the closing phenylalanine or tryptophan. D genes are given only for firm matches. Rows give clone size only sometimes, using once, few, many, or a class for an expanded clone.

clone_size: .
d_call: TRBD2
v_call: TRBV27
j_call: TRBJ2-2
cdr3_nt: TGTGCCAGCAGTTATTATTGGGCGGGAGCGGTCGGGGAGCTGTTTTTT
cdr3_aa: CASSYYWAGAVGELFF

clone_size: .
d_call: .
v_call: TRBV5-4
j_call: TRBJ2-5
cdr3_nt: TGTGCCAGCAGCTTGGATTCGGGGAGAGAGACCCAGTACTTC
cdr3_aa: CASSLDSGRETQYF

clone_size: many
d_call: .
v_call: TRBV4-1
j_call: TRBJ2-3
cdr3_nt: TGCGCCAGCAGCCAAGTCAGGTTGGGCACAGATACGCAGTATTTT
cdr3_aa: CASSQVRLGTDTQYF

clone_size: many
d_call: TRBD2
v_call: TRBV6-1
j_call: TRBJ2-7
cdr3_nt: TGTGCCAGCAGAGTGGGACTAGCGTCTCACTCCTACGAGCAGTACTTC
cdr3_aa: CASRVGLASHSYEQYF

clone_size: many
d_call: .
v_call: TRBV19
j_call: TRBJ1-1
cdr3_nt: TGTGCCAGTAGTCCTGATACACGGCCTACAAACACTGAAGCTTTCTTT
cdr3_aa: CASSPDTRPTNTEAFF

clone_size: .
d_call: .
v_call: TRBV29-1
j_call: TRBJ2-5
cdr3_nt: TGCAGCGTTGAAAGGCCTCTGAGGGAGACCCAGTACTTC
cdr3_aa: CSVERPLRETQYF

clone_size: few
d_call: .
v_call: TRBV7-9
j_call: TRBJ1-1
cdr3_nt: TGTGCCAGCAGCTTAGACGCAAATAGGAACACTGAAGCTTTCTTT
cdr3_aa: CASSLDANRNTEAFF

clone_size: .
d_call: TRBD2
v_call: TRBV15
j_call: TRBJ2-3
cdr3_nt: TGTGCCACCAGCAGAGGGGCGGGAGAGGGCACAGATACGCAGTATTTT
cdr3_aa: CATSRGAGEGTDTQYF

clone_size: few
d_call: .
v_call: TRBV28
j_call: TRBJ1-4
cdr3_nt: TGTGCCAGCAGTTTAAGGTCGGGGGGAGACGAAAAATTGTTTTTT
cdr3_aa: CASSLRSGGDEKLFF

clone_size: many
d_call: TRBD2
v_call: TRBV7-2
j_call: TRBJ2-5
cdr3_nt: TGTGCCAGCAGCTCCCGACTAGCGGGAGGGGAGACCCAGTACTTC
cdr3_aa: CASSSRLAGGETQYF

clone_size: .
d_call: .
v_call: TRBV20-1
j_call: TRBJ2-7
cdr3_nt: TGCAGTGCTTACAGGGATTATTTTTCCTACGAGCAGTACTTC
cdr3_aa: CSAYRDYFSYEQYF

clone_size: many
d_call: TRBD1
v_call: TRBV14
j_call: TRBJ2-5
cdr3_nt: TGTGCCAGCAGCCAGGAGACAGGGGCTGGAGAGACCCAGTACTTC
cdr3_aa: CASSQETGAGETQYF

clone_size: many
d_call: TRBD1
v_call: TRBV28
j_call: TRBJ2-7
cdr3_nt: TGTGCCAGCAAGGGGACAGCTATCTCCTACGAGCAGTACTTC
cdr3_aa: CASKGTAISYEQYF

clone_size: many
d_call: .
v_call: TRBV29-1
j_call: TRBJ2-1
cdr3_nt: TGCAGCGTTACCCTACGGCGGGGAGACAATGAGCAGTTCTTC
cdr3_aa: CSVTLRRGDNEQFF

clone_size: many
d_call: .
v_call: TRBV30
j_call: TRBJ1-1
cdr3_nt: TGTGCCTGGACAGGGATGAACACTGAAGCTTTCTTT
cdr3_aa: CAWTGMNTEAFF

clone_size: .
d_call: .
v_call: TRBV6-5
j_call: TRBJ2-2
cdr3_nt: TGTGCCAGCAGTTACGGTGGTGGCGGGGCCGGGGAGCTGTTTTTT
cdr3_aa: CASSYGGGGAGELFF

clone_size: few
d_call: .
v_call: TRBV6-5
j_call: TRBJ1-2
cdr3_nt: TGTGCCAGCAGTTACACCGGGACCGACTATGGCTACACCTTC
cdr3_aa: CASSYTGTDYGYTF

clone_size: .
d_call: TRBD1
v_call: TRBV5-1
j_call: TRBJ1-2
cdr3_nt: TGCGCCAGCAGCTTATGGACAGGGGGCGCCGACTATGGCTACACCTTC
cdr3_aa: CASSLWTGGADYGYTF

clone_size: few
d_call: .
v_call: TRBV20-1
j_call: TRBJ1-4
cdr3_nt: TGCAGTGCTAGGGTCAGGGCTGAAAAACTGTTTTTT
cdr3_aa: CSARVRAEKLFF

clone_size: many
d_call: .
v_call: TRBV3-1
j_call: TRBJ1-1
cdr3_nt: TGTGCCAGCAGGCTAAGGGGGGCTGAAGCTTTCTTT
cdr3_aa: CASRLRGAEAFF

clone_size: many
d_call: .
v_call: TRBV7-2
j_call: TRBJ2-3
cdr3_nt: TGTGCCAGCAGCTTAGGACGACAGGGAAAACTAGCTAGCACAGATACGCAGTATTTT
cdr3_aa: CASSLGRQGKLASTDTQYF

clone_size: .
d_call: TRBD1
v_call: TRBV20-1
j_call: TRBJ1-1
cdr3_nt: TGCAGTGCTAGAGGAAAAGGGACAGGCGTTGAAGCTTTCTTT
cdr3_aa: CSARGKGTGVEAFF

clone_size: many
d_call: TRBD2
v_call: TRBV3-1
j_call: TRBJ2-1
cdr3_nt: TGTGCCAGCAGCCAAAGTCTAGCGGGACGGTTCTTC
cdr3_aa: CASSQSLAGRFF

clone_size: .
d_call: .
v_call: TRBV7-9
j_call: TRBJ2-2
cdr3_nt: TGTGCCAGCAGCTTACTCCAGGGTGCCGGGGAGCTGTTTTTT
cdr3_aa: CASSLLQGAGELFF

clone_size: .
d_call: TRBD2
v_call: TRBV10-2
j_call: TRBJ2-5
cdr3_nt: TGCGCCGCGCGAACTAGCGGCCAAGAGACCCAGTACTTC
cdr3_aa: CAARTSGQETQYF

clone_size: many
d_call: TRBD2
v_call: TRBV27
j_call: TRBJ2-3
cdr3_nt: TGTGCCAGCGAGGAACGGGGACTAGCTCGATATACGCAGTATTTT
cdr3_aa: CASEERGLARYTQYF

clone_size: .
d_call: .
v_call: TRBV9
j_call: TRBJ2-7
cdr3_nt: TGTGCCAGCAGCGTATTCGGGCAGGGAGATCGCGAGCAGTACTTC
cdr3_aa: CASSVFGQGDREQYF

clone_size: .
d_call: .
v_call: TRBV7-9
j_call: TRBJ1-1
cdr3_nt: TGTGCCAGCAGCCGGATTGACAGGCTCGCTGAAGCTTTCTTT
cdr3_aa: CASSRIDRLAEAFF

clone_size: many
d_call: .
v_call: TRBV11-2
j_call: TRBJ2-4
cdr3_nt: TGTGCCAGCAGCGGGTTTAGCGGAAAAAACATTCAGTACTTC
cdr3_aa: CASSGFSGKNIQYF

clone_size: few
d_call: TRBD2
v_call: TRBV19
j_call: TRBJ2-5
cdr3_nt: TGTGCCAGTAGTTCCTGGACTAGCTCGGACGTGGAGACCCAGTACTTC
cdr3_aa: CASSSWTSSDVETQYF

clone_size: few
d_call: .
v_call: TRBV6-2/TRBV6-3
j_call: TRBJ2-6
cdr3_nt: TGTGCCAGCAGAGCCAAGGGGGTACTGAACTCTGGGGCCAACGTCCTGACTTTC
cdr3_aa: CASRAKGVLNSGANVLTF

clone_size: many
d_call: .
v_call: TRBV4-2
j_call: TRBJ2-7
cdr3_nt: TGTGCCAGCAGCCAAGATATGAGCGGCCCTGCTGGCGAGCAGTACTTC
cdr3_aa: CASSQDMSGPAGEQYF

clone_size: .
d_call: TRBD2
v_call: TRBV7-2
j_call: TRBJ2-2
cdr3_nt: TGTGCCAGCAGCCCCCGTCTCAAAGTGGGAGGGCCCACCGGGGAGCTGTTTTTT
cdr3_aa: CASSPRLKVGGPTGELFF

clone_size: many
d_call: .
v_call: TRBV7-2
j_call: TRBJ1-2
cdr3_nt: TGTGCCAGCAGCCCTAGGGAGGGCAACTATGGCTACACCTTC
cdr3_aa: CASSPREGNYGYTF

clone_size: .
d_call: TRBD1
v_call: TRBV6-9
j_call: TRBJ1-2
cdr3_nt: TGTGCCAGCAGTTCGACCGAGGACAGGTTTTCTTATGGCTACACCTTC
cdr3_aa: CASSSTEDRFSYGYTF

clone_size: .
d_call: TRBD2
v_call: TRBV9
j_call: TRBJ2-1
cdr3_nt: TGTGCCAGCAGCGTTACTAGCGGTTTGAATGAGCAGTTCTTC
cdr3_aa: CASSVTSGLNEQFF

clone_size: many
d_call: TRBD1
v_call: TRBV18
j_call: TRBJ2-1
cdr3_nt: TGTGCCAGCTCACTCTCCCGGGACAGGGTCAATGAGCAGTTCTTC
cdr3_aa: CASSLSRDRVNEQFF

clone_size: many
d_call: TRBD2
v_call: TRBV6-2/TRBV6-3
j_call: TRBJ2-7
cdr3_nt: TGTGCCAGCATCAGCGGGAGGTATTCTTACGAGCAGTACTTC
cdr3_aa: CASISGRYSYEQYF

clone_size: few
d_call: .
v_call: TRBV10-3
j_call: TRBJ2-5
cdr3_nt: TGTGCCACGGGTGGGGGTCAAGAGACCCAGTACTTC
cdr3_aa: CATGGGQETQYF

clone_size: few
d_call: TRBD2
v_call: TRBV27
j_call: TRBJ2-1
cdr3_nt: TGTGCCAGCAGTCGCTCTGCGGGAGGGGCCTACAATGAGCAGTTCTTC
cdr3_aa: CASSRSAGGAYNEQFF

clone_size: .
d_call: .
v_call: TRBV7-3
j_call: TRBJ1-1
cdr3_nt: TGTGCCAGCAGCTTATCTAGGGTTGGGTTTGGTGACACTGAAGCTTTCTTT
cdr3_aa: CASSLSRVGFGDTEAFF

clone_size: many
d_call: TRBD2
v_call: TRBV20-1
j_call: TRBJ2-7
cdr3_nt: TGCAGTGCTAGTGGTCTAGCGGGGAGCGAGCAGTACTTC
cdr3_aa: CSASGLAGSEQYF

clone_size: many
d_call: .
v_call: TRBV7-9
j_call: TRBJ2-3
cdr3_nt: TGTGCCAGCAGCCTAGGAAGTAGCGGATACACAGATACGCAGTATTTT
cdr3_aa: CASSLGSSGYTDTQYF

clone_size: .
d_call: .
v_call: TRBV5-1
j_call: TRBJ2-5
cdr3_nt: TGCGCCAGCAGCTTCCACCAAGAGACCCAGTACTTC
cdr3_aa: CASSFHQETQYF

clone_size: .
d_call: .
v_call: TRBV5-6
j_call: TRBJ1-1
cdr3_nt: TGTGCCAGCAGCTACCCTGGTCAGGGCCCCGGGACTGAAGCTTTCTTT
cdr3_aa: CASSYPGQGPGTEAFF

clone_size: .
d_call: TRBD1
v_call: TRBV13
j_call: TRBJ2-4
cdr3_nt: TGTGCCAGCAGCGGATCAGGGGGCGCGAGGGACATTCAGTACTTC
cdr3_aa: CASSGSGGARDIQYF

clone_size: .
d_call: .
v_call: TRBV7-3
j_call: TRBJ2-2
cdr3_nt: TGTGCCAGCAGTAAGGGACTTGGCACCGGGGAGCTGTTTTTT
cdr3_aa: CASSKGLGTGELFF

clone_size: .
d_call: .
v_call: TRBV6-2/TRBV6-3
j_call: TRBJ2-2
cdr3_nt: TGTGCCAGCAGAGTACAGGGTTACACCGGGGAGCTGTTTTTT
cdr3_aa: CASRVQGYTGELFF

clone_size: .
d_call: TRBD2
v_call: TRBV4-3
j_call: TRBJ2-7
cdr3_nt: TGCGCCAGCAGCCAAGAAATCTGGCTAGCGGGAGATCCCTTCTACGAGCAGTACTTC
cdr3_aa: CASSQEIWLAGDPFYEQYF

clone_size: .
d_call: .
v_call: TRBV4-3
j_call: TRBJ2-1
cdr3_nt: TGCGCCAGCAGCCACTTCTCCCTCCCGCGCAATGAGCAGTTCTTC
cdr3_aa: CASSHFSLPRNEQFF

clone_size: few
d_call: TRBD1
v_call: TRBV27
j_call: TRBJ1-5
cdr3_nt: TGTGCCAGCAGTCCGACAGACCTTCGGACAGGGCAACAGCCCCAGCATTTT
cdr3_aa: CASSPTDLRTGQQPQHF